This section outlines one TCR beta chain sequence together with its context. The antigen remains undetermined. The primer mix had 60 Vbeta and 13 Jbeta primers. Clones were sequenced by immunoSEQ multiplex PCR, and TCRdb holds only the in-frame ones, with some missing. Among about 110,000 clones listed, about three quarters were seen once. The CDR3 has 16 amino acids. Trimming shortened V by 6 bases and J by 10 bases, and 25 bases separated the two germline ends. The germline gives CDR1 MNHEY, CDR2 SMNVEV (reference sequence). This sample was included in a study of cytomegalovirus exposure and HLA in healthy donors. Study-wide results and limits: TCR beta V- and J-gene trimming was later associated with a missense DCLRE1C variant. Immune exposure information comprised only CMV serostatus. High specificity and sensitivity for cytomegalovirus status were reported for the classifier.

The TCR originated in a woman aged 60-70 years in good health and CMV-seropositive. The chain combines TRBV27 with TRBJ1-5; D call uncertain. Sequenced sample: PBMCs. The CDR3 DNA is TGTGCCAGCAGCTCCTCAACCGGGAGCCAACTTCAACCCCAGCATTTT. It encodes CASSSSTGSQLQPQHF.